This T cell receptor (beta chain) was captured in a study of blood T cell repertoires in COVID-19. The CDR3 spans 11 residues. V was clipped by 5 bases and J by 11 bases, with 13 bases between them. This clone was detected only a few times. Only in-frame clones appear in the TCRdb table, and some are missing; sequencing was by immunoSEQ multiplex PCR. Of some 120,000 clones in the sample, about four fifths are singletons; the top ten hold approximately 6.3%. The sample taken for sequencing was peripheral blood. The chain carries TRBV12-3 or TRBV12-4 and TRBJ2-7, with D possibly TRBD1 on 6 matching bases. This clonotype was sampled from a man at least 80 years old with active or convalescent COVID-19. Written as DNA, the CDR3 is TGTGCCAGCAGTACCGGACAGAGAGAGTACTTC. Protein product: CASSTGQREYF.